The present T cell receptor beta chain was sequenced within a study of cytomegalovirus exposure and HLA in healthy donors. Worth noting for this clone: The antigen is not known.

Findings and caveats of the study: Donors were assumed by presence/absence analyses to have roughly uniform sequencing depth.

PCR used 60 Vbeta primers and 13 Jbeta primers. Sequencing used immunoSEQ multiplex PCR; TCRdb keeps in-frame clones, though not all of them. The sample holds some 170,000 clones, 55% to 75% seen once. This donor's CMV serostatus is unrecorded. The sequencing sample was made of PBMCs. The TCR comes from a human donor in good health.

The CDR3 DNA follows: TGTGCCAGCAGTGAGTTGCCAGGGACTAACTATGGCTACACCTTC. It translates to CASSELPGTNYGYTF. The V and J genes are TRBV6-1 and TRBJ1-2; the D gene is possibly TRBD1 (5 bases). V lost 3 bases, J lost 0 bases, and 11 bases lay in between. Looked up from germline, CDR1 is MNHNS and CDR2 is SASEGT. The CDR3 extends over 15 amino acids.